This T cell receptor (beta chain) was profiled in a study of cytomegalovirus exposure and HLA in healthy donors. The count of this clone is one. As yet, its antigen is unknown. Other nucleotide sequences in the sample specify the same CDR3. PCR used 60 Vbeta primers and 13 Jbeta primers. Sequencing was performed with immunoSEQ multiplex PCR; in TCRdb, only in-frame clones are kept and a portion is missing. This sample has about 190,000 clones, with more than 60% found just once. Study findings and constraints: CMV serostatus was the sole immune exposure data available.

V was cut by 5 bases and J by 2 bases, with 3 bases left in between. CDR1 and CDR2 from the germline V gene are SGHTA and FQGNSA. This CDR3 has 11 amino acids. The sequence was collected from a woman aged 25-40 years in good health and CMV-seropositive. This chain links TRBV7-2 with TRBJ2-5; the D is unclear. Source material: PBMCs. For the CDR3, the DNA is TGTGCCAGCAGCCTTCAAGAGACCCAGTACTTC. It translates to CASSLQETQYF.